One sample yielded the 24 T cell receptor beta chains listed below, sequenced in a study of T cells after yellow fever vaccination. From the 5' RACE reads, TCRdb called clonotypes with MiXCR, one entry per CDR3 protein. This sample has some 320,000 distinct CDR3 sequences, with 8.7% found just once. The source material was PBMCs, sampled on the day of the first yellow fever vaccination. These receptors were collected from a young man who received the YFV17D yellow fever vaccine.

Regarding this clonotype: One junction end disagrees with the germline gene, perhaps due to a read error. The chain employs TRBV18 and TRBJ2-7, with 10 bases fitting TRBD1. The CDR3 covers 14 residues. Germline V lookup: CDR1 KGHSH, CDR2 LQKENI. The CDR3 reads CTSSPRQGAGEQYF. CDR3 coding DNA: TGTACCAGCTCACCGCGACAGGGGGCGGGGGAGCAGTACTTC.

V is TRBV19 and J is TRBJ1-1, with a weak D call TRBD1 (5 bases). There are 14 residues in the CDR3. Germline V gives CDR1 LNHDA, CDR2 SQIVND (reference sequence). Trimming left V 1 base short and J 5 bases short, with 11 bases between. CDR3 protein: CASSIADGGTEAFF. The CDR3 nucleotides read TGTGCCAGTAGTATAGCCGATGGGGGGACTGAAGCTTTCTTT.

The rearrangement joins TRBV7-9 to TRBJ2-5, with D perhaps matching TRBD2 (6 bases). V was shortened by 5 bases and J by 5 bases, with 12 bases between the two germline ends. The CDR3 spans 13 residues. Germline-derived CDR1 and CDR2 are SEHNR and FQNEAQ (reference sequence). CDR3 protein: CASSEAAGETQYF. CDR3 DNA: TGTGCCAGCAGCGAAGCGGCGGGGGAGACCCAGTACTTC.

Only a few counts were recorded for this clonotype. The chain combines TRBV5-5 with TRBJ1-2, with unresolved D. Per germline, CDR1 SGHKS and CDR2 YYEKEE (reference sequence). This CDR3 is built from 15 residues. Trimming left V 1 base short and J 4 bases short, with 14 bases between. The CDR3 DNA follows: TGTGCCAGCAGCTTGTGGTCAACGGGTTTCTATGGCTACACCTTC. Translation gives CASSLWSTGFYGYTF.

CDR3: CASSQGTGQGSPLHF. In DNA, the CDR3 is TGCGCCAGCAGCCAAGGAACGGGACAGGGCTCTCCCCTCCACTTT. The chain joins TRBV4-3 to TRBJ1-6, with 9 bases fitting TRBD1. The junction had 8 bases not matched to a gene; V was cut back by 1 base and J by 13 bases. The germline V gene encodes CDR1 LGHNA and CDR2 YSLEER. This CDR3 is built from 15 residues.

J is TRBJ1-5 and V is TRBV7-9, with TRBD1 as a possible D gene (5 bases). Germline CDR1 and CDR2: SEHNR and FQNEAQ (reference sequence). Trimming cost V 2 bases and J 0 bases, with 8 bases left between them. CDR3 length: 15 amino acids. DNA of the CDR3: TGTGCCAGCAGCTTATCAGGGAATAGCAATCAGCCCCAGCATTTT. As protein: CASSLSGNSNQPQHF.

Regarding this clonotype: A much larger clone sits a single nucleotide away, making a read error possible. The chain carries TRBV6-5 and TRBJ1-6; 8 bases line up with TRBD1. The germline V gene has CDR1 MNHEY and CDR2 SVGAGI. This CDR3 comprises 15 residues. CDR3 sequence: CASSYSDRGPSLLHF. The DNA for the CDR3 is TGTGCCAGCAGTTACTCTGACAGGGGTCCTTCACTCCTCCACTTT.

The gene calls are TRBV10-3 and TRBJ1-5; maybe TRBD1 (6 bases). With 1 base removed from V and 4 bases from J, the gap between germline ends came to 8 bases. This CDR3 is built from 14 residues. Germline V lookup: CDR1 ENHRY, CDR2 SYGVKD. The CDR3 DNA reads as TGTGCCATCAGTGAGTTCGGACAGAATCAGCCCCAGCATTTT. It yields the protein CAISEFGQNQPQHF.

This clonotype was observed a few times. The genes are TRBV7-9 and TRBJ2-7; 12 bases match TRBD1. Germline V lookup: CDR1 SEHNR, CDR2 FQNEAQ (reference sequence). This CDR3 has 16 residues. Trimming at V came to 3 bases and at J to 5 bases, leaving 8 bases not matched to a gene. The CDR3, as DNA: TGTGCCAGCAGCTTCCGTGAAGGGACAGGGGGCGACGAGCAGTACTTC. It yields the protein CASSFREGTGGDEQYF.

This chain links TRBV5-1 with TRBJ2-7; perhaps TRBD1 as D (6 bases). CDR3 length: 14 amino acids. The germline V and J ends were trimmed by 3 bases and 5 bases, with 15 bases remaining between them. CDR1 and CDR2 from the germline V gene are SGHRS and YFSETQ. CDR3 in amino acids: CASSSTGFINEQYF. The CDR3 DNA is TGCGCCAGCAGCTCTACAGGGTTTATCAACGAGCAGTACTTC.

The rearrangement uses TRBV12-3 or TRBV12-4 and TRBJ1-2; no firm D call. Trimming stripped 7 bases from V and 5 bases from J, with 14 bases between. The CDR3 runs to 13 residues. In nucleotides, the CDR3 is TGTGCCAGCACCCAAGTTGTAGAGTATGGCTACACCTTC. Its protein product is CASTQVVEYGYTF.

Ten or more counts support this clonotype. CDR3 sequence: CSVHTRQGHTEAFF. In nucleotides, the CDR3 is TGCAGCGTCCACACACGACAGGGACACACTGAAGCTTTCTTT. The chain carries TRBV29-1 and TRBJ1-1; 7 bases are a match to TRBD1. Unmatched junction bases numbered 10, after V lost 6 bases and J lost 3 bases. CDR1 is SQVTM and CDR2 is ANQGSEA in the germline V gene. The CDR3 consists of 14 residues.

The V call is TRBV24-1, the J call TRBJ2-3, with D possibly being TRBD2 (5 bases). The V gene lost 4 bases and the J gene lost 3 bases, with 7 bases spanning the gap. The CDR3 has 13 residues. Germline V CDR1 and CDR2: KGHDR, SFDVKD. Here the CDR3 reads CATSEPGTDTQYF. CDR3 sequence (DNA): TGTGCCACCAGTGAGCCGGGGACAGATACGCAGTATTTT.

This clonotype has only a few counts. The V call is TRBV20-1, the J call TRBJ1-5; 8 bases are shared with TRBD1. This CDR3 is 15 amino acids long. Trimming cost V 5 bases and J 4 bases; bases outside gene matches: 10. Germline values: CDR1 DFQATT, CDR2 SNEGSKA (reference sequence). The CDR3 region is CSAVDRGGPNQPQHF. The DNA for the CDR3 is TGCAGTGCTGTAGACAGGGGAGGGCCTAATCAGCCCCAGCATTTT.

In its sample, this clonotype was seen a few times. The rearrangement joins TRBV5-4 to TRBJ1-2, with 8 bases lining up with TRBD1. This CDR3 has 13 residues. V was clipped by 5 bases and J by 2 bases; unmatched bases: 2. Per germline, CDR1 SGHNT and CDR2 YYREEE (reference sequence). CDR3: CASSWDRNYGYTF. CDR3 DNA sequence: TGTGCCAGCAGTTGGGACAGGAACTATGGCTACACCTTC.

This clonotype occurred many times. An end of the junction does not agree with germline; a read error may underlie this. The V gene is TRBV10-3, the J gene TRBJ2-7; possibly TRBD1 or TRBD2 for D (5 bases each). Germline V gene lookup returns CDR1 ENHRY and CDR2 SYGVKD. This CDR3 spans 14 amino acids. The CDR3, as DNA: TGTGCCATCAGTGAGTCGACTCGGGGACGGAGGACGAACTTC. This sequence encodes CAISESTRGRRTNF.

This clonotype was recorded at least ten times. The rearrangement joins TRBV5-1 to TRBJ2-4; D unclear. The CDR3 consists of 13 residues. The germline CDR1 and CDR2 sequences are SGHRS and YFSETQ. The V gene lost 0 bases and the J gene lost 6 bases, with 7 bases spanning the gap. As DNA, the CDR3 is TGCGCCAGCAGCTTGGGGCTTGGAAACATTCAGTACTTC. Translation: CASSLGLGNIQYF.

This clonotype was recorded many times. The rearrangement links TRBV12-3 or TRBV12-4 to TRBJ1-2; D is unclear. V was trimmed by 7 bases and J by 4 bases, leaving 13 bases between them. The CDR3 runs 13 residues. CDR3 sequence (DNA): TGTGCCAGCACCCTCCGGAGGGTCTATGGCTACACCTTC. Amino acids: CASTLRRVYGYTF.

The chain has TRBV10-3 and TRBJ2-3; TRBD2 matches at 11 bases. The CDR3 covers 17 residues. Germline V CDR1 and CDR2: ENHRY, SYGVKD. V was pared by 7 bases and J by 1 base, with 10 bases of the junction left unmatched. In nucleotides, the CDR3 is TGTGCCATCAACCCGGGACTAGCGGTTCCTGGCACAGATACGCAGTATTTT. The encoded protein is CAINPGLAVPGTDTQYF.

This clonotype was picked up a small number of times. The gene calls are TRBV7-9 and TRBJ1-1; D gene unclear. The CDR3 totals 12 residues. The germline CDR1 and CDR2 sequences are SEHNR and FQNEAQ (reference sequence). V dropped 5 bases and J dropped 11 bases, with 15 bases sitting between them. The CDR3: CASSTTGEAAFF. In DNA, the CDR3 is TGTGCCAGCAGCACCACGGGTGAGGCGGCTTTCTTT.

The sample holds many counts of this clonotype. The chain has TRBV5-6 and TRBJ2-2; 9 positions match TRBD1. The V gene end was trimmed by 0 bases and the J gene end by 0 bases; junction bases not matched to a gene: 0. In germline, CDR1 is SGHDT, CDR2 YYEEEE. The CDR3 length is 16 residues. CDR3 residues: CASSLGQGANTGELFF. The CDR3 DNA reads TGTGCCAGCAGCTTGGGACAGGGGGCGAACACCGGGGAGCTGTTTTTT. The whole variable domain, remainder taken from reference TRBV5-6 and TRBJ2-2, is DAGVTQSPTHLIKTRGQQVTLRCSPKSGHDTVSWYQQALGQGPQFIFQYYEEEERQRGNFPDRFSGHQFPNYSSELNVNALLLGDSALYLCASSLGQGANTGELFFGEGSRLTVL.

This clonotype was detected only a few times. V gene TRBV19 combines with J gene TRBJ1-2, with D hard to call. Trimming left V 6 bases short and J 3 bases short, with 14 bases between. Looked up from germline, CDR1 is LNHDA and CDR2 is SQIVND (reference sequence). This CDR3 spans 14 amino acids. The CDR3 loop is CASSPALKDYGYTF. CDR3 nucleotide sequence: TGTGCCAGTAGCCCGGCCCTAAAGGACTATGGCTACACCTTC.

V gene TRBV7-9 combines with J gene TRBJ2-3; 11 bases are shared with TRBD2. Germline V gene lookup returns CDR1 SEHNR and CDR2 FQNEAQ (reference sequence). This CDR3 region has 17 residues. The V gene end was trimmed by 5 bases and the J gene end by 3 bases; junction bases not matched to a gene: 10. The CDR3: CASSQARSGGATDTQYF. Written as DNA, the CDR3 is TGTGCCAGCAGCCAAGCCCGTAGCGGGGGGGCAACAGATACGCAGTATTTT.

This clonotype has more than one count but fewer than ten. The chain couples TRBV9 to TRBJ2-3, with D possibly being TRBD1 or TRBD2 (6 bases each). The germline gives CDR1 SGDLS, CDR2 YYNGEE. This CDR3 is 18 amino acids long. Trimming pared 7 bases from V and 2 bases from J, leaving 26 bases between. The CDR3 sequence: CASLTKLAMGQDTDTQYF. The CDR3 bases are TGTGCCAGCCTAACAAAACTAGCTATGGGACAAGACACAGATACGCAGTATTTT.